The 19 T cell receptor beta chains listed next were all sequenced from one sample in a study of blood T cell repertoires in COVID-19. TCRdb's table, derived via immunoSEQ multiplex PCR, lists solely in-frame clones and lacks some. The sample lists under 300,000 clones; approximately 86% were seen once. The sequenced sample was peripheral blood. The receptors were gathered from a woman between 70 and 85 years old with active or convalescent COVID-19.

The chain joins TRBV6-6 to TRBJ1-3; 9 bases are a match to TRBD1. The V gene end was trimmed by 6 bases and the J gene end by 2 bases; junction bases not matched to a gene: 8. Germline V CDR1 and CDR2: MNHNY, SVGAGI (reference sequence). The CDR3 totals 16 residues. This CDR3 is CASSDLRDRAGNTIYF. CDR3 DNA sequence: TGTGCCAGCAGCGATCTCCGGGACAGGGCTGGAAACACCATATATTTT.

The chain is built from TRBV15 and TRBJ1-1; TRBD1 might be the D (6 bases). In germline, CDR1 is LNHNV, CDR2 YYDKDF (reference sequence). Trimming took off 0 bases at V and 4 bases at J, with 9 bases between the two ends. The CDR3 is 14 residues long. In nucleotides, the CDR3 is TGTGCCACCAGCAGAGATCAGGGGATCACTGAAGCTTTCTTT. Its protein is CATSRDQGITEAFF.

The CDR3 nucleotides are TGTGCTAGTGGTCTTACCGGGACAGCAAACTATGGCTACACCTTC. This encodes CASGLTGTANYGYTF. The rearrangement uses TRBV12-5 and TRBJ1-2; 7 nucleotides agree with TRBD1. This CDR3 is built from 15 residues. Germline V gene data show CDR1 as LGHNT and CDR2 as FRNRAP. Losses at the gene ends were 5 bases for V and 2 bases for J; bases not matched to a gene: 8.

V usage is TRBV6-5 and J usage is TRBJ2-5; TRBD2 aligns across 12 bases. Trimming cost V 5 bases and J 5 bases; bases outside gene matches: 3. CDR1 and CDR2 from the germline V gene are MNHEY and SVGAGI. The CDR3 has 14 amino acids. The CDR3 sequence: CASSLAGGPETQYF. CDR3 sequence (DNA): TGTGCCAGCAGTCTAGCGGGGGGGCCGGAGACCCAGTACTTC.

The rearrangement links TRBV6-2 or TRBV6-3 to TRBJ1-4, with 7 nucleotides matching TRBD1. The germline CDR1 and CDR2 sequences are MNHEY and SVGEGT. The CDR3 extends over 14 amino acids. With 6 bases clipped from V and 13 bases from J, the junction kept 14 bases outside the gene matches. This CDR3 is CASSRQGVTGGLFF. CDR3 in DNA: TGTGCCAGCAGCCGACAGGGCGTGACGGGCGGACTGTTTTTT.

The table lists this clone with a few counts. This sequence joins TRBV25-1 and TRBJ1-2; D is undetermined. Deletions cut 3 bases from V and 1 base from J, with 6 bases between. The germline CDR1 and CDR2 sequences are MGHDK and SYGVNS. CDR3 length: 13 residues. CDR3 loop: CASSDPGNYGYTF. CDR3 in DNA: TGTGCCAGCAGTGACCCGGGTAACTATGGCTACACCTTC.

The chain couples TRBV3-1 (or the pseudogene TRBV3-2) to TRBJ2-1; 10 positions match TRBD2. V gave up 4 bases and J gave up 6 bases; unmatched junction bases: 3. Germline V lookup: CDR1 LGHDT, CDR2 YNNKEL (reference sequence). CDR3 length equals 14 residues. The CDR3 nucleotides read TGTGCCAGCAGCCCAGCGGGGGGGCGCAATGAGCAGTTCTTC. It codes for CASSPAGGRNEQFF.

The chain employs TRBV27 and TRBJ1-4; 8 bases agree with TRBD1. The CDR3 runs 17 residues. Germline CDR1 is MNHEY and CDR2 is SMNVEV (reference sequence). J was trimmed by 5 bases and V by 4 bases; bases with no gene match: 12. The CDR3 spells CASSSSWTGRLNEKLFF. Here the CDR3 DNA reads TGTGCCAGCAGTTCCAGTTGGACAGGGAGGTTGAATGAAAAACTGTTTTTT. The whole variable domain, filled in from reference TRBV27 and TRBJ1-4, reads EAQVTQNPRYLITVTGKKLTVTCSQNMNHEYMSWYRQDPGLGLRQIYYSMNVEVTDKGDVPEGYKVSRKEKRNFPLILESPSPNQTSLYFCASSSSWTGRLNEKLFFGSGTQLSVL.

The rearrangement joins TRBV7-2 to TRBJ1-1; D perhaps matches TRBD1 (5 bases). The V end was cut by 1 base, the J end by 5 bases, with 11 bases between. Per the germline V gene, CDR1 is SGHTA and CDR2 is FQGNSA. This CDR3 region has 14 residues. The CDR3 loop reads CASSLGPGRTEAFF. The DNA of the CDR3 is TGTGCCAGCAGCTTAGGTCCAGGGAGGACTGAAGCTTTCTTT. Variable domain in full (rest from reference TRBV7-2 and TRBJ1-1): GAGVSQSPSNKVTEKGKDVELRCDPISGHTALYWYRQSLGQGLEFLIYFQGNSAPDKSGLPSDRFSAERTGGSVSTLTIQRTQQEDSAVYLCASSLGPGRTEAFFGQGTRLTVV.

The chain links TRBV10-3 to TRBJ2-1; the match to TRBD1 covers 12 bases. V was clipped by 2 bases and J by 8 bases; unmatched bases: 4. This CDR3 has 15 residues. In germline, CDR1 is ENHRY, CDR2 SYGVKD. The CDR3: CAISEPGQGADEQFF. The CDR3 DNA is TGTGCCATCAGTGAGCCGGGACAGGGGGCCGATGAGCAGTTCTTC.

For this clone: This same CDR3 is encoded by further DNA sequences in the sample. V is TRBV5-1 and J is TRBJ1-4; D possibly corresponds to TRBD1 (6 bases). CDR1 is SGHRS and CDR2 is YFSETQ in the germline V gene. The V end lost 2 bases, the J end lost 5 bases, and 10 bases lay between the germline ends. The CDR3 length is 14 residues. As DNA, the CDR3 is TGCGCCAGCAGCTTCGGGCAGGGGAATGAAAAACTGTTTTTT. It translates to CASSFGQGNEKLFF.

The rearrangement joins TRBV7-6 to TRBJ2-3, with 11 bases lining up with TRBD2. The CDR3 contains 15 residues. Germline V gene sequence: CDR1 SGHVS, CDR2 FNYEAQ. V lost 7 bases and J lost 5; bases outside the gene matches: 8. The CDR3 DNA is TGTGCCAGCACCTCGACTAGCGGGGAAGGAGATACGCAGTATTTT. This translates into CASTSTSGEGDTQYF.

Worth noting for this clone: Other DNA sequences in the same sample also yield this CDR3. V usage is TRBV6-2 or TRBV6-3 and J usage is TRBJ2-5; D ambiguous. The V end was cut by 2 bases, the J end by 5 bases, with 6 bases between. In germline, CDR1 is MNHEY, CDR2 SVGEGT. This CDR3 region has 12 residues. The CDR3 region has the DNA TGTGCCAGCAGTTACCCGTCGGAGACCCAGTACTTC. Protein sequence: CASSYPSETQYF.

The chain is built from TRBV6-5 and TRBJ1-2, with TRBD1 identical over 9 bases. V was clipped by 5 bases and J by 7 bases; unmatched bases: 8. Germline assignment: CDR1 MNHEY and CDR2 SVGAGI. The CDR3 loop spans 14 amino acids. The CDR3 DNA follows: TGTGCCAGCAGTCTGGGGGGGACAGGGTTTGGCTACACCTTC. The encoded protein is CASSLGGTGFGYTF.

The rearrangement links TRBV11-3 to TRBJ2-5; TRBD1 aligns across 10 bases. The CDR3 spans 15 residues. J lost 5 bases, V lost 6 bases, and 9 bases had no gene match. Germline values: CDR1 SGHNT, CDR2 YENEEA. CDR3 in amino acids: CASSYGTGAGETQYF. In DNA, the CDR3 is TGTGCCAGCAGTTATGGGACAGGGGCAGGCGAGACCCAGTACTTC.

This chain links TRBV29-1 with TRBJ2-7; weak D call: TRBD1 (6 bases). CDR1 is SQVTM and CDR2 is ANQGSEA in the germline V gene. Trimming removed 5 bases at V and 3 bases at J, with 14 bases between. CDR3 length: 13 amino acids. The CDR3 loop is CSVQPGENYEQYF. CDR3 sequence (DNA): TGCAGCGTTCAGCCAGGGGAGAACTACGAGCAGTACTTC.

The chain carries TRBV5-1 and TRBJ1-3, with D possibly being TRBD1 (6 bases). Per the germline V gene, CDR1 is SGHRS and CDR2 is YFSETQ. Trimming shortened V by 1 base and J by 1 base, and 9 bases separated the two germline ends. The CDR3 is 15 residues long. CDR3 nucleotides: TGCGCCAGCAGCTTGCAGGGGCAATCTGGAAACACCATATATTTT. Protein sequence: CASSLQGQSGNTIYF. Combining the CDR3 with reference TRBV5-1 and TRBJ1-3 gives the whole variable domain KAGVTQTPRYLIKTRGQQVTLSCSPISGHRSVSWYQQTPGQGLQFLFEYFSETQRNKGNFPGRFSGRQFSNSRSEMNVSTLELGDSALYLCASSLQGQSGNTIYFGEGSWLTVV.

The V call is TRBV2, the J call TRBJ1-5, with D possibly TRBD1 on 5 matching bases. CDR1 and CDR2 (germline): SNHLY, FYNNEI. This CDR3 contains 13 residues. Trimming left V 8 bases short and J 5 bases short, with 13 bases between. The CDR3 DNA sequence: TGTGCCAGCCGGGGACTTCGGGATCAGCCCCAGCATTTT. Its translation: CASRGLRDQPQHF.

The J gene is TRBJ2-1, the V gene TRBV4-1; 7 bases agree with TRBD2. The CDR3 has 17 residues. The junction had 13 bases not matched to a gene; V was cut back by 4 bases and J by 4 bases. Germline CDR1 and CDR2: MGHRA and YSYEKL. CDR3 in amino acids: CASSREGSGLGYNEQFF. The CDR3 DNA reads TGCGCCAGCAGCCGGGAGGGGTCGGGGTTAGGATACAATGAGCAGTTCTTC.